Listed here are 19 T cell receptor beta chains from one sample, sequenced in a study of tumor-infiltrating lymphocytes in primary liver carcinoma. With a constant-region primer, TCR beta cDNA was made from 450 to 550 ng of total RNA. It was through three nested multiplex PCR rounds of slightly modified ARM-PCR that TCR beta libraries arose. Use of TRBV1-TRBV30 forward primers with a C-beta reverse primer characterized the first two PCR rounds, which lasted 10 cycles each. TCRdb reprocessed the multiplex PCR reads via MiXCR and lists one record per CDR3 protein. The table lists about 320,000 distinct CDR3 sequences, about 60% of them singletons. The blood RNA (from unsorted whole blood) was obtained, and germline DNA was also extracted. Source material: peripheral blood. Receptor source: a man in his forties or fifties with primary liver carcinoma and hepatitis B virus infection.

The V call is TRBV10-3, the J call TRBJ2-3; 9 bases fit TRBD2. Germline CDR1 is ENHRY and CDR2 is SYGVKD. The CDR3 loop spans 15 amino acids. The J segment lost 4 bases and the V segment lost 7 bases, leaving 9 bases of the junction unmatched. CDR3 in amino acids: CAIKTGLASADTQYF. The CDR3, as DNA: TGTGCCATCAAGACCGGACTAGCGAGCGCAGATACGCAGTATTTT.

Details on this clonotype: This may arise from a read error, as a much more abundant clone is one base away. The chain links TRBV6-2 or TRBV6-3 to TRBJ2-5; D gene uncertain. Trimming stripped 7 bases from V and 1 base from J, with 13 bases between. CDR1 and CDR2 (germline): MNHEY, SVGEGT. The CDR3 length is 14 residues. CDR3 sequence: CASTLDGRQETQYF. In DNA form, the CDR3 reads TGTGCCAGCACCCTGGACGGCCGCCAAGAGACCCAGTACTTC.

The chain employs TRBV30 and TRBJ2-7; TRBD1 agrees at 7 bases. V gave up 5 bases and J gave up 1 base; unmatched junction bases: 5. The CDR3 sequence is 13 residues long. Germline V gene sequence: CDR1 GTSNPN, CDR2 SVGIG (reference sequence). The DNA of the CDR3 is TGTGCCTGGGGGACAGAACTTTCCTACGAGCAGTACTTC. It codes for CAWGTELSYEQYF.

This clonotype was observed a few times. A much larger clone lies one base from this, so it may be a read error. The V call is TRBV11-2, the J call TRBJ2-3; D possibly matches TRBD1 or TRBD2 (6 bases each). Germline V CDR1 and CDR2: SGHAT, FQNNGV. This CDR3 has 16 residues. The DNA of the CDR3 is TGTGCCAGCAGCATAGACCCTGGGGGGCTCACAGATACGCAGTATTTT. Translating gives CASSIDPGGLTDTQYF. Using reference TRBV11-2 and TRBJ2-3 for the parts outside the CDR3, the full variable domain is EAGVAQSPRYKIIEKRQSVAFWCNPISGHATLYWYQQILGQGPKLLIQFQNNGVVDDSQLPKDRFSAERLKGVDSTLKIQPAKLEDSAVYLCASSIDPGGLTDTQYFGPGTRLTVL.

This clonotype was observed once. The chain couples TRBV5-4 to TRBJ2-2; no reliable D call. Trimming left V 5 bases short and J 6 bases short, with 11 bases between. Germline CDR1 and CDR2: SGHNT and YYREEE (reference sequence). CDR3 size: 13 residues. For the CDR3, the DNA is TGTGCCAGCAGTGAAAGGGCGGCCGGGGAGCTGTTTTTT. Translating it yields CASSERAAGELFF. The full variable domain, its missing parts supplied by reference TRBV5-4 and TRBJ2-2, is ETGVTQSPTHLIKTRGQQVTLRCSSQSGHNTVSWYQQALGQGPQFIFQYYREEENGRGNFPPRFSGLQFPNYSSELNVNALELDDSALYLCASSERAAGELFFGEGSRLTVL.

As concerns this clonotype: A read error may be the cause here, since a much bigger clone is one base away. The chain recombines TRBV10-3 with TRBJ2-7; maybe TRBD2 (5 bases). The CDR3 is made up of 14 amino acids. The V gene lost 4 bases and the J gene lost 3 bases, with 13 bases spanning the gap. CDR1 and CDR2 (germline): ENHRY, SYGVKD. The chain's CDR3 is CAISGPSTSYEQYF. CDR3 DNA: TGTGCCATCAGTGGGCCAAGCACTAGCTACGAGCAGTACTTC.

This clonotype occurred many times. The V gene is TRBV6-2 or TRBV6-3, the J gene TRBJ2-3; 12 bases fit TRBD2. Germline trimming cut 8 bases from V and 4 bases from J; bases unmatched to any gene: 4. CDR3 length equals 14 residues. CDR1 and CDR2 (germline): MNHEY, SVGEGT. As DNA, the CDR3 is TGTGCCAGCCAGCTAGCGGGAGGGCCAGATACGCAGTATTTT. It encodes CASQLAGGPDTQYF.

This clonotype has only a few counts. The V call is TRBV25-1, the J call TRBJ1-5, with D maybe TRBD1 (5 bases). Germline V lookup: CDR1 MGHDK, CDR2 SYGVNS. The V gene lost 3 bases and the J gene lost 0 bases, with 9 bases spanning the gap. This CDR3 comprises 15 residues. The CDR3 sequence: CASSEGVNSNQPQHF. The CDR3 DNA reads as TGTGCCAGCAGTGAGGGGGTCAATAGCAATCAGCCCCAGCATTTT.

Points on this clonotype: One end of the junction is discordant with germline, which a read error may explain. J is TRBJ2-3 and V is TRBV6-5; TRBD1 matches 7 bases. Per the germline V gene, CDR1 is MNHEY and CDR2 is SVGAGI. The CDR3 is 14 residues long. The DNA for the CDR3 is TGTGCCAGCAGTTACTCGCCCGGGACAGATATGCAGTATTTT. It yields the protein CASSYSPGTDMQYF.

V usage is TRBV10-3 and J usage is TRBJ2-7, with D possibly TRBD1 on 6 matching bases. V lost 7 bases and J lost 2, with 15 bases in between. The CDR3 consists of 14 residues. Per the germline V gene, CDR1 is ENHRY and CDR2 is SYGVKD. The CDR3 DNA reads as TGTGCCATCAATGACCCGGGACAAACCTACGAGCAGTACTTC. This sequence encodes CAINDPGQTYEQYF.

This clonotype was seen only a few times. The chain uses TRBV12-3 or TRBV12-4 and TRBJ2-4; weak D call: TRBD1 (6 bases). V was clipped by 3 bases and J by 9 bases, with 12 bases between them. This CDR3 has 13 residues. The CDR3 reads CASSLNRVSIQYF. CDR3 DNA: TGTGCCAGCAGTTTGAACAGGGTGAGCATTCAGTACTTC.

Worth noting for this clonotype: Being one base from a much bigger clone, this may be a read error. This chain links TRBV6-2 or TRBV6-3 with TRBJ2-2; 10 positions agree with TRBD1. This CDR3 spans 15 amino acids. Germline assignment: CDR1 MNHEY and CDR2 SVGEGT. The V gene end was trimmed by 5 bases and the J gene end by 4 bases; junction bases not matched to a gene: 4. The DNA for the CDR3 is TGTGCCAGCAGTGGGACAGGGGCGAGCACCGGGGAGCTGTTTTTT. It codes for CASSGTGASTGELFF.

Points on this clonotype: The junction does not match germline at one end; this may be a read error. V and J are TRBV28 and TRBJ1-5; D is undetermined. CDR1 is MDHEN, CDR2 SYDVKM, per germline. The CDR3 is 12 residues long. The CDR3 is CTSSPPAGPQHF. The CDR3 nucleotides read TGTACCAGCAGTCCCCCTGCAGGGCCCCAGCATTTT.

In the case of this clonotype: This may come from a read error, since a much larger clone is one base off. The chain has TRBV29-1 and TRBJ2-7, with D uncertain. V was trimmed by 1 base and J by 4 bases, leaving 8 bases between them. The germline gives CDR1 SQVTM, CDR2 ANQGSEA. The CDR3 is made up of 12 amino acids. The CDR3 DNA reads as TGCAGCGTTGAAGTAGTCAGATACGAGCAGTACTTC. It encodes CSVEVVRYEQYF.

The chain is built from TRBV11-2 and TRBJ2-1, with 10 bases matching TRBD2. This CDR3 has 14 amino acids. CDR1 and CDR2 (germline): SGHAT, FQNNGV. The CDR3 is CTSSTRTSGTSQFF. CDR3 DNA sequence: TGTACTAGCAGCACTAGGACTAGCGGCACCAGTCAGTTCTTC.

DNA for the CDR3: TGTGCCACCAGCAGAGAACGAGACCAAACCTGGAATGAGCAGTTCTTC. Residues: CATSRERDQTWNEQFF. The gene calls are TRBV15 and TRBJ2-1, with unresolved D. Trimming removed 0 bases at V and 7 bases at J, with 16 bases between. Germline V gives CDR1 LNHNV, CDR2 YYDKDF (reference sequence). This CDR3 spans 16 amino acids.

The J gene is TRBJ2-1, the V gene TRBV18, with 8 bases identical to TRBD2. CDR3 length equals 16 residues. CDR1 is KGHSH, CDR2 LQKENI, per germline. Unmatched junction bases numbered 11, after V lost 3 bases and J lost 7 bases. The CDR3 bases are TGTGCCAGCTCACCTCGAGAGCGGGGGAACAGTAATGAGCAGTTCTTC. Encoded protein: CASSPRERGNSNEQFF. The whole variable domain, remainder taken from reference TRBV18 and TRBJ2-1, is NAGVMQNPRHLVRRRGQEARLRCSPMKGHSHVYWYRQLPEEGLKFMVYLQKENIIDESGMPKERFSAEFPKEGPSILRIQQVVRGDSAAYFCASSPRERGNSNEQFFGPGTRLTVL.

The CDR3 here is CSNTGGLPLDTEAFF. The CDR3 region has the DNA TGCAGCAACACAGGGGGCCTACCTTTAGACACTGAAGCTTTCTTT. V usage is TRBV29-1 and J usage is TRBJ1-1; 9 bases map to TRBD1. This CDR3 region has 15 residues. J was trimmed by 3 bases and V by 8 bases; bases with no gene match: 13. Germline CDR1 reads SQVTM; CDR2 reads ANQGSEA.

The chain links TRBV5-1 to TRBJ2-3, with 12 bases lining up with TRBD1. The CDR3 is 20 residues long. Germline CDR1 is SGHRS and CDR2 is YFSETQ. After removal of 4 bases from V and 1 base from J, the junction contained 16 bases not matched to a gene. The CDR3 sequence is CASSLRSGTGGSTRTDTQYF. CDR3 coding DNA: TGCGCCAGCAGCCTCAGATCCGGGACAGGGGGCTCGACACGCACAGATACGCAGTATTTT.